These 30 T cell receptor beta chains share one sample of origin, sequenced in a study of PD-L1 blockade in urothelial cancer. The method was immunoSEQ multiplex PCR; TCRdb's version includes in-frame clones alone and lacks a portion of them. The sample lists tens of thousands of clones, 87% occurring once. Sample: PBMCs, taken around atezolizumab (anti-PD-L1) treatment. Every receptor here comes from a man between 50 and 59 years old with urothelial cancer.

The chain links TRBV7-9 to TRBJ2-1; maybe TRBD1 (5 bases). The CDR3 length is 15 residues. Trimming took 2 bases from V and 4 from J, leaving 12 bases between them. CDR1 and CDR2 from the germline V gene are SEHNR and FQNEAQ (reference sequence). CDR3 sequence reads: CASSLPGRNYNEQFF. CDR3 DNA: TGTGCCAGCAGCTTACCAGGGCGGAATTACAATGAGCAGTTCTTC.

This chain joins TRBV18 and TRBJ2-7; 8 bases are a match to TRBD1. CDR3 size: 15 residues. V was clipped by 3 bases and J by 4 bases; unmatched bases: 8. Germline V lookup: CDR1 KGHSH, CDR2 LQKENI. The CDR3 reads CASSPVGTGAYEQYF. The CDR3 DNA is TGTGCCAGCTCACCTGTAGGGACAGGAGCATACGAGCAGTACTTC.

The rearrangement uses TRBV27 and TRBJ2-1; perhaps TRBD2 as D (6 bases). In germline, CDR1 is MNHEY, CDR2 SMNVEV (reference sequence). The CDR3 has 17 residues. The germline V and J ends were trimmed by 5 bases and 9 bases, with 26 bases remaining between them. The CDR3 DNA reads TGTGCCAGCAGTCCCCGGGACTCCGCGCTGACGACGGGTGAGCAGTTCTTC. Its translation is CASSPRDSALTTGEQFF.

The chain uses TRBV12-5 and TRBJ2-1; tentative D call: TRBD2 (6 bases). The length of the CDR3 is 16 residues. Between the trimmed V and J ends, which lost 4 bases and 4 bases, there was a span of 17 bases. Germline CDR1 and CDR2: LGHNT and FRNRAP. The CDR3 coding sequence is TGTGCTAGTGGTTCTCTCAGCGCGGGGCCTTACAATGAGCAGTTCTTC. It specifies CASGSLSAGPYNEQFF.

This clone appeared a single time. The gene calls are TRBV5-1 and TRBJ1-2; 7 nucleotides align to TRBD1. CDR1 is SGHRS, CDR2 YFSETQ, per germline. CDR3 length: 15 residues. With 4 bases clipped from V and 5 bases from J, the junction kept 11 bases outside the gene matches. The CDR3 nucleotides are TGCGCCAGCAGCAGAGCCGGGACAGAACAATATGGCTACACCTTC. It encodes CASSRAGTEQYGYTF.

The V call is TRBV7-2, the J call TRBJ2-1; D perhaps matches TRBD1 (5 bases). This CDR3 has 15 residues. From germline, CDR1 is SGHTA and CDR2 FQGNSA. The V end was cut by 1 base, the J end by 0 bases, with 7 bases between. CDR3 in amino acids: CASSLGGISYNEQFF. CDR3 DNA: TGTGCCAGCAGCTTAGGGGGCATCTCCTACAATGAGCAGTTCTTC.

CDR3: CASSSPGLASSGELFF. The CDR3 coding sequence is TGCGCCAGCAGCTCACCGGGACTAGCGTCCTCCGGGGAGCTGTTTTTT. The V call is TRBV10-2, the J call TRBJ2-2; 10 positions match TRBD2. In germline, CDR1 is WSHSY, CDR2 SAAADI. Trimming at V came to 6 bases and at J to 6 bases, leaving 10 bases not matched to a gene. The CDR3 length is 16 residues.

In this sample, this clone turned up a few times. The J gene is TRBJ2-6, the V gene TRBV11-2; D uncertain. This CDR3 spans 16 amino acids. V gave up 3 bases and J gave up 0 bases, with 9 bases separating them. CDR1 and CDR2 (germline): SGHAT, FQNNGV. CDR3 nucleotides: TGTGCCAGCAGCTTTCCCCCAGGCTCTGGGGCCAACGTCCTGACTTTC. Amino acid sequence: CASSFPPGSGANVLTF.

The CDR3 DNA follows: TGTGCCAGCAGTGCCCGGACTAGCGGGAGCTACAATGAGCAGTTCTTC. It yields the protein CASSARTSGSYNEQFF. The genes are TRBV6-1 and TRBJ2-1; 13 bases are shared with TRBD2. The CDR3 consists of 16 residues. Looked up from germline, CDR1 is MNHNS and CDR2 is SASEGT. V was pared by 4 bases and J by 3 bases, with 3 bases of the junction left unmatched.

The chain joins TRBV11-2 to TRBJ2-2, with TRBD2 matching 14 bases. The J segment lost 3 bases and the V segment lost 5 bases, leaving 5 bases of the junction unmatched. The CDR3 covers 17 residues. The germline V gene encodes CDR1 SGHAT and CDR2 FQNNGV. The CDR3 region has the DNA TGTGCCAGCAGCCCGCGACTAGCGGGAGGGCACACCGGGGAGCTGTTTTTT. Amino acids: CASSPRLAGGHTGELFF.

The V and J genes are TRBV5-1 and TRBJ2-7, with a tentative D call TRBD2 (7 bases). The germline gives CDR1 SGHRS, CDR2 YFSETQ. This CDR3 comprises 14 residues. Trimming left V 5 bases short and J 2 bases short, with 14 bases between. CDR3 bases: TGCGCCAGCAGGCTGAGGGGGGGACCCTACGAGCAGTACTTC. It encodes CASRLRGGPYEQYF.

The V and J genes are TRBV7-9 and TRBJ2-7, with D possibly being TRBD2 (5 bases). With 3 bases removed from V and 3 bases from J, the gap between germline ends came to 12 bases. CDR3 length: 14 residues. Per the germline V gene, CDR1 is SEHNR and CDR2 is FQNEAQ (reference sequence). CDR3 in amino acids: CASSFNVGNYEQYF. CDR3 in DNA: TGTGCCAGCAGCTTCAATGTCGGGAACTACGAGCAGTACTTC. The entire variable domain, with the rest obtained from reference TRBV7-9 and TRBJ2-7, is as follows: DTGVSQNPRHKITKRGQNVTFRCDPISEHNRLYWYRQTLGQGPEFLTYFQNEAQLEKSRLLSDRFSAERPKGSFSTLEIQRTEQGDSAMYLCASSFNVGNYEQYFGPGTRLTVT.

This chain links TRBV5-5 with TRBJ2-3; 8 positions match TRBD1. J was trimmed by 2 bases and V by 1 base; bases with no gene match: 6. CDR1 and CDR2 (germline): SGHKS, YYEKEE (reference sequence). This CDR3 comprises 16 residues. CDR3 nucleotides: TGTGCCAGCAGCTTGATGCAGGGGGCTCCCACAGATACGCAGTATTTT. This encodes CASSLMQGAPTDTQYF. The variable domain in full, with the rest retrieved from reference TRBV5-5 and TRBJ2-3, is DAGVTQSPTHLIKTRGQQVTLRCSPISGHKSVSWYQQVLGQGPQFIFQYYEKEERGRGNFPDRFSARQFPNYSSELNVNALLLGDSALYLCASSLMQGAPTDTQYFGPGTRLTVL.

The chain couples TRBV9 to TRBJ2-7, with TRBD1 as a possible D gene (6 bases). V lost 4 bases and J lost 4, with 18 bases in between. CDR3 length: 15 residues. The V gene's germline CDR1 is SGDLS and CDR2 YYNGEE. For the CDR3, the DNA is TGTGCCAGCAGCCCCCGACAGGATCGGGGATACGAGCAGTACTTC. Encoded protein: CASSPRQDRGYEQYF. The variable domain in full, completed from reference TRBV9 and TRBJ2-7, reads DSGVTQTPKHLITATGQRVTLRCSPRSGDLSVYWYQQSLDQGLQFLIQYYNGEERAKGNILERFSAQQFPDLHSELNLSSLELGDSALYFCASSPRQDRGYEQYFGPGTRLTVT.

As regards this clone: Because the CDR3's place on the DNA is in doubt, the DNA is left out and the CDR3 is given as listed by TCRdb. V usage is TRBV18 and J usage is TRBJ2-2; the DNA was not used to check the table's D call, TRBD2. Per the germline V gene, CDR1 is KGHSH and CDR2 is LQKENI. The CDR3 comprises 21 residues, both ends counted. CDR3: CASSLFGEGRAGNPNTGELFF.

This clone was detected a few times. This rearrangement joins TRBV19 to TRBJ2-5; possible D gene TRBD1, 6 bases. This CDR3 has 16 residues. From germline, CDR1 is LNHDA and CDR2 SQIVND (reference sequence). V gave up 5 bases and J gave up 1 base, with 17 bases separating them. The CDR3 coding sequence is TGTGCCAGTAGTCCCCCCAACAGGGCTACCCAAGAGACCCAGTACTTC. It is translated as CASSPPNRATQETQYF.

The CDR3 spells CASGLGQGAIVDEQYF. In DNA form, the CDR3 reads TGTGCTAGTGGTCTCGGACAGGGGGCAATAGTTGACGAGCAGTACTTC. The genes are TRBV12-5 and TRBJ2-7; 11 positions agree with TRBD1. Germline V gives CDR1 LGHNT, CDR2 FRNRAP. V lost 5 bases to trimming and J lost 5 bases; unmatched junction nucleotides: 11. The CDR3 has 16 residues.

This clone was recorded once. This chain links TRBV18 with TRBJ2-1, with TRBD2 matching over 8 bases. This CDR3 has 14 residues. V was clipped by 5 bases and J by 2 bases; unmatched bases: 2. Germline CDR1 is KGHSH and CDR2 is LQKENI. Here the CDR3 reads CASSRLATYNEQFF. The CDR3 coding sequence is TGTGCCAGCTCAAGACTAGCGACCTACAATGAGCAGTTCTTC. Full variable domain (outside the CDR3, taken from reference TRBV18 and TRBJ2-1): NAGVMQNPRHLVRRRGQEARLRCSPMKGHSHVYWYRQLPEEGLKFMVYLQKENIIDESGMPKERFSAEFPKEGPSILRIQQVVRGDSAAYFCASSRLATYNEQFFGPGTRLTVL.

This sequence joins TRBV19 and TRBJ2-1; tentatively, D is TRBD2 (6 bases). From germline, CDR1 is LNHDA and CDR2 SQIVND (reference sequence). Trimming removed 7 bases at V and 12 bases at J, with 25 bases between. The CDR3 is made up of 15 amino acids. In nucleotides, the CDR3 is TGTGCCAGTAACAGGAGGGAGAGTGACGCGGGTGGGCAGTTCTTC. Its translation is CASNRRESDAGGQFF.

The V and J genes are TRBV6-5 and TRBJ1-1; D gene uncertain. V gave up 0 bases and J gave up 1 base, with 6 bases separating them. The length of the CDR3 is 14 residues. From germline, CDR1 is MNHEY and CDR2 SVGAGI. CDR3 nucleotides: TGTGCCAGCAGTTACTCCCAACAGAACACTGAAGCTTTCTTT. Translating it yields CASSYSQQNTEAFF.

DNA of the CDR3: TGTGCCAGCAGGCGGGAGAACACCGGGGAGCTGTTTTTT. Protein product: CASRRENTGELFF. The chain uses TRBV25-1 and TRBJ2-2, with D perhaps matching TRBD2 (6 bases). The CDR3 is 13 residues long. The ends were cut back, 6 bases at V and 1 base at J, with 6 bases in the middle. The germline CDR1 and CDR2 sequences are MGHDK and SYGVNS.

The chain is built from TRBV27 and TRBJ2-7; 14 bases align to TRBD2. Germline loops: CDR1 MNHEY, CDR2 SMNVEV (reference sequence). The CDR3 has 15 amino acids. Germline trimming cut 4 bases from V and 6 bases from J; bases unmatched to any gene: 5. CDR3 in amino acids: CASSSGTSGSGEQYF. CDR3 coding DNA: TGTGCCAGCAGTTCCGGGACTAGCGGGAGTGGCGAGCAGTACTTC.

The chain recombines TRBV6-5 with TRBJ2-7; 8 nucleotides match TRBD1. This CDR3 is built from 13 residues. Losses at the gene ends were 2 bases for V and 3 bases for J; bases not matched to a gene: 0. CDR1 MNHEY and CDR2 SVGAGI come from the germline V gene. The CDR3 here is CASSYDRGYEQYF. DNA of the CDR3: TGTGCCAGCAGTTACGACAGGGGCTACGAGCAGTACTTC.

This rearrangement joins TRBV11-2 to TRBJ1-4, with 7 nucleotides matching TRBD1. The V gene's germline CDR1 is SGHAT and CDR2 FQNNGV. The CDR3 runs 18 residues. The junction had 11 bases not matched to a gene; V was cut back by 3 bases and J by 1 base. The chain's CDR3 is CASSFGTERLVTNEKLFF. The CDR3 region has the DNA TGTGCCAGCAGCTTCGGGACAGAGAGATTGGTAACTAATGAAAAACTGTTTTTT.

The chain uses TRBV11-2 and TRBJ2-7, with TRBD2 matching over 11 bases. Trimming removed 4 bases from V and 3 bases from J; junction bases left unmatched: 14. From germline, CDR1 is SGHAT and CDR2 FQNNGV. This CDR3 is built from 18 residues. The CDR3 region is CASSSVAGGRGFNYEQYF. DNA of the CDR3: TGTGCCAGCAGCTCCGTAGCGGGAGGGCGGGGATTTAACTACGAGCAGTACTTC.

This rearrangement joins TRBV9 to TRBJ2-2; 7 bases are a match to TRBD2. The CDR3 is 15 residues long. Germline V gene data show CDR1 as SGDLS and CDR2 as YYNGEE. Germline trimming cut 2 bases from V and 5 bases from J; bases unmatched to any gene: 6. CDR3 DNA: TGTGCCAGCAGCGTCGGCGGGAGTAGTACCGGGGAGCTGTTTTTT. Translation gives CASSVGGSSTGELFF.

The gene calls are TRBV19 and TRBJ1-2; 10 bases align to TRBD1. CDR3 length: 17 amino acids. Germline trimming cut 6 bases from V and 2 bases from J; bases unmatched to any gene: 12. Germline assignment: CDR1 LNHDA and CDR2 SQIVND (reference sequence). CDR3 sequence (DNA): TGTGCCAGTAGGGAGCGGGGACAGGGGATTATGAACTATGGCTACACCTTC. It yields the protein CASRERGQGIMNYGYTF.

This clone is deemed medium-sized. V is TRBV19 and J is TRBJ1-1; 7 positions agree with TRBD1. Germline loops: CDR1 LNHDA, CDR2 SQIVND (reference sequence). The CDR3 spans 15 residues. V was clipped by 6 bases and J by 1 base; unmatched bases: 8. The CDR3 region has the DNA TGTGCCAGTAGGTCCGGGACAGCACCGAACACTGAAGCTTTCTTT. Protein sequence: CASRSGTAPNTEAFF.

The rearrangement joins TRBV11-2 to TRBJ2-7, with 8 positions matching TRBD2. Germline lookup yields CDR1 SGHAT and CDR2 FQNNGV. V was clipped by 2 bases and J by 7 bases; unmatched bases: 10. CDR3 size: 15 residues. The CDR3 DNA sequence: TGTGCCAGCAGCTTAAAATTGCGGGAGGCAGGAGAGCAGTACTTC. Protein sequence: CASSLKLREAGEQYF.

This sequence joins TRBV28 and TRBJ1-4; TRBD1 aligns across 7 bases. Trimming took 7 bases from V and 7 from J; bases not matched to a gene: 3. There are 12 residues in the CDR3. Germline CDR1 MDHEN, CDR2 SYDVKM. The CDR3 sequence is CASTPGGEKLFF. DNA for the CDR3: TGTGCCAGCACCCCAGGGGGTGAAAAACTGTTTTTT.